The T cell receptor beta chain described here comes from a study of immune evolution from preneoplasia to lung adenocarcinoma. Across the study: HLA loss of heterozygosity: about 7% AIS, under 19% MIA, approximately 35% ADC, none AAH.

V was cut by 2 bases and J by 5 bases, with 18 bases left in between. Germline CDR1 is MNHEY and CDR2 is SVGAGI. This CDR3 is built from 16 residues. For this clone: Its specificity is unknown.

Patient tissue came from resections in Japan or China, 2014–2017. After pathologic assessment, macro-dissection selected premalignant or tumor cells for extraction. Findings and caveats of the study: Later-stage lesions seemingly showed higher T cell density and diversity than normal lung.

Libraries were prepared by immunoSEQ multiplex PCR; TCRdb keeps only in-frame clonotypes and omits some of them. This sample has about 41,000 clones, with less than 85% found just once. The specimen sequenced was FFPE invasive lung adenocarcinoma tissue. V usage is TRBV6-5 and J usage is TRBJ2-5; a weak D match, TRBD1 (6 bases). This clonotype was sampled from a person in their sixties or seventies with lung adenocarcinoma. CDR3 protein: CASSYTGQTSEETQYF. The CDR3 DNA sequence: TGTGCCAGCAGTTACACAGGACAGACCTCGGAGGAGACCCAGTACTTC.